What follows are 18 T cell receptor beta chains derived from one specimen sequenced in a study of cytomegalovirus exposure and HLA in healthy donors (dated 2017 in TCRdb). Library preparation employed the immunoSEQ multiplex PCR assay. In its TCRdb copy, this immuneACCESS table keeps in-frame sequences only and misses some clones. Where compared with another copy, unresolved V genes explain less than half of these, and the others have no known cause. The sample table holds 60,000 to 85,000 clones, of which 94% were seen once. The biggest ten clones account for roughly 1.6% of the sample. Sequencing was done on a sample of PBMCs. These receptors originate from a man aged 18 to 29 in good health and CMV-seropositive.

The chain employs TRBV19 and TRBJ1-1; D unresolved. CDR1 is LNHDA and CDR2 is SQIVND in the germline V gene (reference sequence). V was shortened by 5 bases and J by 4 bases, with 14 bases between the two germline ends. The CDR3 contains 14 residues. CDR3 nucleotide sequence: TGTGCCAGTAGTGCCGTACGACGGGGCACTGAAGCTTTCTTT. Protein: CASSAVRRGTEAFF. The complete variable domain, with remaining parts taken from reference TRBV19 and TRBJ1-1, reads DGGITQSPKYLFRKEGQNVTLSCEQNLNHDAMYWYRQDPGQGLRLIYYSQIVNDFQKGDIAEGYSVSREKKESFPLTVTSAQKNPTAFYLCASSAVRRGTEAFFGQGTRLTVV.

The gene calls are TRBV2 and TRBJ1-1, with a tentative D call TRBD1 (5 bases). The CDR3 spans 15 residues. Germline-derived CDR1 and CDR2 are SNHLY and FYNNEI. The V end lost 5 bases, the J end lost 2 bases, and 15 bases lay between the germline ends. For the CDR3, the DNA is TGTGCCAGCAGTCCATCGAGACAGATTAACACTGAAGCTTTCTTT. Protein: CASSPSRQINTEAFF.

The rearrangement links TRBV6-6 to TRBJ2-5, with TRBD2 matching over 9 bases. The CDR3 covers 14 residues. Trimming cost V 11 bases and J 5 bases; bases outside gene matches: 12. Per the germline V gene, CDR1 is MNHNY and CDR2 is SVGAGI (reference sequence). CDR3 residues: CAAGGAGGSETQYF. Written as DNA, the CDR3 is TGTGCCGCTGGAGGAGCGGGGGGAAGTGAGACCCAGTACTTC.

This chain joins TRBV6-5 and TRBJ1-5; D may be TRBD1 (6 bases). There are 12 residues in the CDR3. V lost 10 bases and J 7 bases, leaving 14 bases between the germline ends. Per the germline V gene, CDR1 is MNHEY and CDR2 is SVGAGI. This chain's CDR3 is CATGRGEQPQHF. The DNA of the CDR3 is TGTGCCACGGGCAGGGGTGAGCAGCCCCAGCATTTT.

This sequence joins TRBV19 and TRBJ2-5; weak D call: TRBD2 (6 bases). This CDR3 is 15 amino acids long. V lost 6 bases and J 4 bases, leaving 18 bases between the germline ends. Germline assignment: CDR1 LNHDA and CDR2 SQIVND (reference sequence). The CDR3 here is CASRMSGQPRETQYF. The CDR3 DNA follows: TGTGCCAGTAGGATGAGCGGGCAACCCCGAGAGACCCAGTACTTC.

Worth noting for this clone: One end of the junction does not line up with germline, which may come from a read error. J is TRBJ2-7 and V is TRBV7-7; the match to TRBD1 covers 8 bases. The CDR3 is 13 residues long. Germline values: CDR1 SSHAT, CDR2 FNYEAQ (reference sequence). CDR3 DNA sequence: TGTGCTAGCAGCCAGGGGGCTTTGAACGAGCAGTACTTC. Its protein product is CASSQGALNEQYF.

The V and J genes are TRBV4-1 and TRBJ2-7, with D possibly TRBD1 on 6 matching bases. The germline CDR1 and CDR2 sequences are MGHRA and YSYEKL. This CDR3 region has 15 residues. Trimming took 2 bases from V and 6 from J, leaving 17 bases between them. In DNA form, the CDR3 reads TGCGCCAGCAGCCAAAGCGGACAGCCTGGCGGCGAGCAGTACTTC. Translation: CASSQSGQPGGEQYF.

This rearrangement joins TRBV15 to TRBJ1-5; 8 nucleotides align to TRBD1. The CDR3 consists of 15 residues. Germline V gene lookup returns CDR1 LNHNV and CDR2 YYDKDF (reference sequence). V lost 4 bases, J lost 7 bases, and 9 bases stayed unmatched. The DNA for the CDR3 is TGTGCCACCAGCACCGAGACAGGGGTTAGCCAGCCCCAGCATTTT. This gives the protein CATSTETGVSQPQHF.

V and J are TRBV19 and TRBJ2-6, with 9 bases aligning to TRBD2. Germline loops: CDR1 LNHDA, CDR2 SQIVND (reference sequence). The CDR3 has 17 amino acids. J gave up 0 bases and V 5 bases, and 5 bases lay outside the gene matches. CDR3 residues: CASSALAGGSGANVLTF. Written as DNA, the CDR3 is TGTGCCAGTAGTGCACTAGCGGGCGGCTCTGGGGCCAACGTCCTGACTTTC.

The chain uses TRBV4-1 and TRBJ2-1; D gene unclear. V was cut by 3 bases and J by 9 bases, with 9 bases left in between. Germline values: CDR1 MGHRA, CDR2 YSYEKL. The CDR3 is made up of 12 amino acids. The CDR3 DNA reads as TGCGCCAGCAGCCATCAAGCTGGTGAGCAGTTCTTC. This sequence encodes CASSHQAGEQFF.

The chain carries TRBV7-6 and TRBJ2-3, with TRBD2 matching over 13 bases. The trim removed 5 bases at V and 3 bases at J, leaving 11 bases unmatched. This CDR3 region has 18 residues. Germline V CDR1 and CDR2: SGHVS, FNYEAQ. The CDR3 loop reads CASSPDGLAGVETDTQYF. The CDR3 region has the DNA TGTGCCAGCAGCCCAGACGGACTAGCGGGAGTTGAGACAGATACGCAGTATTTT.

The chain recombines TRBV10-3 with TRBJ2-5; 7 positions agree with TRBD1. This CDR3 is 13 amino acids long. From germline, CDR1 is ENHRY and CDR2 SYGVKD. V shed 5 bases and J 4 bases; nucleotides not matched to a gene: 4. CDR3: CAISKTGPETQYF. CDR3 nucleotides: TGTGCCATCAGTAAGACAGGGCCAGAGACCCAGTACTTC.

CDR3 bases: TGTGCCAGCAGCCTACGGGACACAGGACCCTACGAGCAGTACTTC. Its translation: CASSLRDTGPYEQYF. The rearrangement joins TRBV7-9 to TRBJ2-7; TRBD1 is a possible D gene (6 bases). The CDR3 has 15 residues. Germline V lookup: CDR1 SEHNR, CDR2 FQNEAQ (reference sequence). V was pared by 5 bases and J by 2 bases, with 16 bases between.

The chain carries TRBV29-1 and TRBJ2-7; D is unclear. The V and J ends lost 4 bases and 5 bases respectively, with 6 bases between them. From germline, CDR1 is SQVTM and CDR2 ANQGSEA. CDR3 size: 10 residues. In DNA, the CDR3 is TGCAGCGTTGGCGATAACGAGCAGTACTTC. Translating gives CSVGDNEQYF.

This rearrangement joins TRBV5-4 to TRBJ2-3, with TRBD2 matching over 8 bases. Trimming removed 2 bases from V and 5 bases from J; junction bases left unmatched: 7. The CDR3 consists of 15 residues. The germline V gene has CDR1 SGHNT and CDR2 YYREEE (reference sequence). CDR3 residues: CASSLYLAGGDTQYF. The CDR3 DNA reads TGTGCCAGCAGCTTATACTTGGCGGGAGGAGATACGCAGTATTTT.

The chain combines TRBV5-1 with TRBJ2-5; TRBD2 matches 9 bases. CDR3 length: 15 residues. CDR1 SGHRS and CDR2 YFSETQ come from the germline V gene. V lost 4 bases and J lost 4; bases outside the gene matches: 8. The CDR3 bases are TGCGCCAGCAGCCTGGGGGGACTAGCAGCAGAGACCCAGTACTTC. It encodes CASSLGGLAAETQYF.

The chain carries TRBV7-8 and TRBJ2-1, with 8 bases aligning to TRBD2. CDR1 and CDR2 from the germline V gene are SGHVS and FQNEAQ. Trimming removed 1 base from V and 0 bases from J; junction bases left unmatched: 5. This CDR3 is built from 17 residues. The chain's CDR3 is CASSLVEREYSYNEQFF. CDR3 in DNA: TGTGCCAGCAGCTTAGTGGAGCGGGAGTACTCCTACAATGAGCAGTTCTTC.

The J gene is TRBJ2-2, the V gene TRBV7-3; no clear D gene. CDR3 size: 15 residues. Germline V gene lookup returns CDR1 SGHTA and CDR2 FQGTGA. The V end lost 5 bases, the J end lost 5 bases, and 15 bases lay between the germline ends. CDR3 nucleotides: TGTGCCAGCAGCCTTAGTCTTCATGGTACCGGGGAGCTGTTTTTT. It yields the protein CASSLSLHGTGELFF. Full variable domain (rest looked up from reference TRBV7-3 and TRBJ2-2): GAGVSQTPSNKVTEKGKYVELRCDPISGHTALYWYRQSLGQGPEFLIYFQGTGAADDSGLPNDRFFAVRPEGSVSTLKIQRTERGDSAVYLCASSLSLHGTGELFFGEGSRLTVL.